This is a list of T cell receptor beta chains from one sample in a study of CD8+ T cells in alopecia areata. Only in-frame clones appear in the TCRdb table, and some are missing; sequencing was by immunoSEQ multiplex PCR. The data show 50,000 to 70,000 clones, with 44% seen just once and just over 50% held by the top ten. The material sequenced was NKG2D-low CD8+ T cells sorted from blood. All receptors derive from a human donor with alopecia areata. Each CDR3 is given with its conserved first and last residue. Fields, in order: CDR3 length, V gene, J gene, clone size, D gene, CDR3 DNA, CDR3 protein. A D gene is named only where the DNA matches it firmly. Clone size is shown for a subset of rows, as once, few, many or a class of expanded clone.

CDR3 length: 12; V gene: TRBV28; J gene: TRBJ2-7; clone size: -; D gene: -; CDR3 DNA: TGTGCCAGCAGCCCCGCCCCGGGATCGTGGGTCTTC; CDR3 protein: CASSPAPGSWVF
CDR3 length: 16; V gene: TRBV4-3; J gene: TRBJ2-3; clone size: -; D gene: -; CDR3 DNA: TGCGCCAGCAGCCAAGATTTGGGAGGTGGGCCAGATACGCAGTATTTT; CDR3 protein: CASSQDLGGGPDTQYF
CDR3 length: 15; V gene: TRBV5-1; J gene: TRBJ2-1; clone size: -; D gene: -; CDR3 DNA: TGCGCCAGCAGCTCGAGCGGAAGCTCCTTAGGTGAGCAGTTCTTC; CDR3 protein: CASSSSGSSLGEQFF
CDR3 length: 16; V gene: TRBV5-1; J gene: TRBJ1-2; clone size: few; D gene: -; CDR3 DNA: TGCGCCAGCAGCCCCTTCGGGGGAGTTCCACCCTATGGCTACACCTTC; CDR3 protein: CASSPFGGVPPYGYTF
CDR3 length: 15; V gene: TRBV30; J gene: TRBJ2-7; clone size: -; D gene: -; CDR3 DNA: TGTGCCTGGACGTCCACTGGGCGCAACTCCTACGAGCAGTACTTC; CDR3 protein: CAWTSTGRNSYEQYF
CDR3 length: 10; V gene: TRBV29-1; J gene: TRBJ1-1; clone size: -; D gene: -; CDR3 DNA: TGCAGCGTTGTTGGGGTTGAAGCTTTCTTT; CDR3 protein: CSVVGVEAFF
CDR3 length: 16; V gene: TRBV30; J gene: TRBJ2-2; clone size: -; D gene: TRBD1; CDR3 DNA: TGTGCCTGGAGAACCCGGACAGGGATGAACACCGGGGAGCTGTTTTTT; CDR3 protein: CAWRTRTGMNTGELFF
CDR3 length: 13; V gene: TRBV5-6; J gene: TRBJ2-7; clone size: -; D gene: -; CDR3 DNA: TGTGCCAGCAGCGTGGACCCAAACTACGAGCAGTACTTC; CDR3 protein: CASSVDPNYEQYF
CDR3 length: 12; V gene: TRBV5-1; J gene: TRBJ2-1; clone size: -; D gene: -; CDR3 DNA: TGCGCCAGCAGCTTGAGGGCCCATGAGCAGTTCTTC; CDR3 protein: CASSLRAHEQFF
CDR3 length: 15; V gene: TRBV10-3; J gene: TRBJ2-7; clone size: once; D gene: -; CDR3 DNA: TGTGCCATCAGGGGGACCCGGGACGGGACCTACGAGCAGTACTTC; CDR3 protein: CAIRGTRDGTYEQYF
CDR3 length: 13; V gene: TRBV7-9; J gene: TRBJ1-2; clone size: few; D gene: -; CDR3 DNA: TGTGCCAGCAGCTTAGTAGGGCCCTATGGCTACACCTTC; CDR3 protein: CASSLVGPYGYTF
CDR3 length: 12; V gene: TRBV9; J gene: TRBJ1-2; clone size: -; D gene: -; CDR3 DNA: TGTGCCAGCACCCAAAGTCGCTATGGCTACACCTTC; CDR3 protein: CASTQSRYGYTF
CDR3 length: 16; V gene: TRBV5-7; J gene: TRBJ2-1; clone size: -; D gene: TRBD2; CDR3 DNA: TGTGCCAGCAGCCGGCGGGACTATGGATCCTACAATGAGCAGTTCTTC; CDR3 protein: CASSRRDYGSYNEQFF
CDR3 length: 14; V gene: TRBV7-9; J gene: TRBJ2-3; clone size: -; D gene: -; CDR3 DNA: TGTGCCAGCAGCGATGGCAGCGCGGAAGATACGCAGTATTTT; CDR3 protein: CASSDGSAEDTQYF
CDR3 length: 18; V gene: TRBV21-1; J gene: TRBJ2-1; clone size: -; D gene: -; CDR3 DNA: TGTGCCAGCAGCAAAAAAGACGGACTAGCGGGAGGGGGCAATGAGCAGTTCTTC; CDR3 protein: CASSKKDGLAGGGNEQFF
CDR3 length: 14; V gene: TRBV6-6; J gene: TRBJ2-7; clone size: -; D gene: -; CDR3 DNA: TGTGCCAGCAGTCCCCGTCTGGGGCTCGACGAGCAGTACTTC; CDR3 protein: CASSPRLGLDEQYF
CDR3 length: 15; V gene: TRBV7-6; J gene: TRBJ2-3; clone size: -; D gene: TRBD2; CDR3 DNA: TGTGCCAGCAGCTTAGCTTCCGGGGGGGCAGATACGCAGTATTTT; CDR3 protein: CASSLASGGADTQYF
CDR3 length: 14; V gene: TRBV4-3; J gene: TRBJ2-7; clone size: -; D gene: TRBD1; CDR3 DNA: TGCGCCAGCAGCCTTGGGACAGGAACCTACGAGCAGTACTTC; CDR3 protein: CASSLGTGTYEQYF
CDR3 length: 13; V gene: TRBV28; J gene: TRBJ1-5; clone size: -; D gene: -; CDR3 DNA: TGTGCCACCAGGTTTCATAGCAATCAGCCCCAGCATTTT; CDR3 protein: CATRFHSNQPQHF
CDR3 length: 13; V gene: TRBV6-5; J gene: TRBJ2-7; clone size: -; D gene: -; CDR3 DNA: TGTGCCTCCGGCGAGGGGCTAGGGTACGAGCAGTACTTC; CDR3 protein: CASGEGLGYEQYF
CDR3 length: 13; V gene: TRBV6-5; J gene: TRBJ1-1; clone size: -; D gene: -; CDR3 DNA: TGTGCCAGCAGTGAGGCGATGAACACTGAAGCTTTCTTT; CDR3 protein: CASSEAMNTEAFF
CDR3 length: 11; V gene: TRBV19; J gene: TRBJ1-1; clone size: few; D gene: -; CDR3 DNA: TGTGCCAGTAATGAGAACACTGAAGCTTTCTTT; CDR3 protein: CASNENTEAFF
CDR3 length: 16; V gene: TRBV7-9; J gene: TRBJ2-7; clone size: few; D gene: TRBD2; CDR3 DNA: TGTGCCAGCAGCTCCTCGGGCCCAGCGGGGGGCGACGAGCAGTACTTC; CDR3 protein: CASSSSGPAGGDEQYF
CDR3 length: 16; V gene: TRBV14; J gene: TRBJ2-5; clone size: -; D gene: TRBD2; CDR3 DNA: TGTGCCAGCAGCCAAGATGGCGGGGGGCCGAGAGAGACCCAGTACTTC; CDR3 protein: CASSQDGGGPRETQYF
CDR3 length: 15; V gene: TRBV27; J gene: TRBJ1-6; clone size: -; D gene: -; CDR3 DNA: TGTGCCAGCAGTTTATGGAGCTCCTATAATTCACCCCTCCACTTT; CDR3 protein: CASSLWSSYNSPLHF
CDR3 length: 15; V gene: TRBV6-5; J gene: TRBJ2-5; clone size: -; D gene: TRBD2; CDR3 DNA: TGTGCCAGCAGTTACCTCGCGGGACTAGCAGAGACCCAGTACTTC; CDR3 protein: CASSYLAGLAETQYF
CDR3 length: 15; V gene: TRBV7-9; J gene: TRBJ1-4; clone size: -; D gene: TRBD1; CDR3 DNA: TGTGCCAGCAGCCAGATTACAGGGGTCGAGGAAAAACTGTTTTTT; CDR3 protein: CASSQITGVEEKLFF
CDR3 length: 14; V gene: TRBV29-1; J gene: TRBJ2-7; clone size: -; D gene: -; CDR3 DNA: TGCAGCGTTGTGTCGGGGCTAAGCTCCTACGAGCAGTACTTC; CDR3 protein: CSVVSGLSSYEQYF
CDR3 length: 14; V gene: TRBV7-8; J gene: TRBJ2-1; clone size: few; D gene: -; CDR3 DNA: TGTGCCAGCAGCCTGCAGGGTGTCTACAATGAGCAGTTCTTC; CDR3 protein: CASSLQGVYNEQFF
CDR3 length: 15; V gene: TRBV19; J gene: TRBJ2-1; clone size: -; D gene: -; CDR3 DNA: TGTGCCAGTAGTAGAGGGAGGTCCTCCTACAATGAGCAGTTCTTC; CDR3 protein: CASSRGRSSYNEQFF
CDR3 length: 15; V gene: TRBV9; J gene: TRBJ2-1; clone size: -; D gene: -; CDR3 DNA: TGTGCCAGCAGCGTAGGCCAGTCGAGTTACAATGAGCAGTTCTTC; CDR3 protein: CASSVGQSSYNEQFF
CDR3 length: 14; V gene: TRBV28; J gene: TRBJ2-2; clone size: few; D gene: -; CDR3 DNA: TGTGCCAGCAGTTTGTTCGCCGACACCGGGGAGCTGTTTTTT; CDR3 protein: CASSLFADTGELFF
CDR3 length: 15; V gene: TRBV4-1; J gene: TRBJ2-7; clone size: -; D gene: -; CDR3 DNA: TGCGCCAGCAGGTTCCGAACTGGCACCTCCTACGAGCAGTACTTC; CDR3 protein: CASRFRTGTSYEQYF
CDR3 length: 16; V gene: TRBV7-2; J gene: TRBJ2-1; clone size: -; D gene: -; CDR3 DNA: TGTGCCAGCAGCTTACCCCGGGCCAACACCTACAATGAGCAGTTCTTC; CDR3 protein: CASSLPRANTYNEQFF
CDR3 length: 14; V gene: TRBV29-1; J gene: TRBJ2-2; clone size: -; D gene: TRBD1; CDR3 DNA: TGCAGCGCGGTACCGGGACAGTACACCGGGGAGCTGTTTTTT; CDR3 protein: CSAVPGQYTGELFF
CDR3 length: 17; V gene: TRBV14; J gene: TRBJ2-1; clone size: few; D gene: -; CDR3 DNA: TGTGCCAGCAGCCAGGGCCCAGACTCTGCCCCCTACAATGAGCAGTTCTTC; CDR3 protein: CASSQGPDSAPYNEQFF
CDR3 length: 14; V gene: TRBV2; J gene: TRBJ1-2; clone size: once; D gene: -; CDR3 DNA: TGTGCCTCCTTGGGGACCGCAGCTAACTATGGCTACACCTTC; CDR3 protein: CASLGTAANYGYTF
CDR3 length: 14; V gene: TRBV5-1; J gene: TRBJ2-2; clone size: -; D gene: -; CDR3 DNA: TGCGCCAGCAGCCTAGCCTCGGGCTCCGGGGAGCTGTTTTTT; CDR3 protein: CASSLASGSGELFF
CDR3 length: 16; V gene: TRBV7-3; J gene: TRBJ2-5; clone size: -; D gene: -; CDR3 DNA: TGTGCCAGCAGCCAGGCTAGCTCCGAGGGACAAGAGACCCAGTACTTC; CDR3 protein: CASSQASSEGQETQYF
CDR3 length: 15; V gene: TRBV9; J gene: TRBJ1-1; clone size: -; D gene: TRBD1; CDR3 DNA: TGTGCCAGCAGCGCGATACAGGGGGCGAACACTGAAGCTTTCTTT; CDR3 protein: CASSAIQGANTEAFF
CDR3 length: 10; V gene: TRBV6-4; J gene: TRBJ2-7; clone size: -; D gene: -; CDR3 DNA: TGTGCCAGACCAAAATACGAGCAGTACTTC; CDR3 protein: CARPKYEQYF
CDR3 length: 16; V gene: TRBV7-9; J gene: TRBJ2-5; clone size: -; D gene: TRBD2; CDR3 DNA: TGTGCCAGCAGCTTCCCCCCGGTGCGGGAGGAGGAGACCCAGTACTTC; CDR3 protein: CASSFPPVREEETQYF
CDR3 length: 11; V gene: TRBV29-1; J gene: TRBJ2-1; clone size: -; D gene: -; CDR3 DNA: TGCAGCGCGAAGAGTGACAATGAGCAGTTCTTC; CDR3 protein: CSAKSDNEQFF
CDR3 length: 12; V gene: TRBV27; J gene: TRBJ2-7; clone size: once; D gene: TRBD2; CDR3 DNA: TGTGCCAGCGGTAGCGGGAGCTACGAGCAGTACTTC; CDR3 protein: CASGSGSYEQYF
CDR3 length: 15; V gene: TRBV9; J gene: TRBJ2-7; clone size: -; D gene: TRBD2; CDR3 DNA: TGTGCCAGCAGCGAGCTAGCGGGAGATAGTACGAGGCAGTACTTC; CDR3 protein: CASSELAGDSTRQYF
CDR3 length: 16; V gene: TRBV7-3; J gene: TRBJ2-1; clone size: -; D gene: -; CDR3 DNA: TGTGCCAGCAGCTTAACGGGGGGCAGAGGTGGCAATGAGCAGTTCTTC; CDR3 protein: CASSLTGGRGGNEQFF
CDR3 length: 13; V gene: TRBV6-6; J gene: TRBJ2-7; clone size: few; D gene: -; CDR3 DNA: TGTGCCAGCAGTTACTCGATTGATCCCGAGCAGTACTTC; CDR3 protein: CASSYSIDPEQYF
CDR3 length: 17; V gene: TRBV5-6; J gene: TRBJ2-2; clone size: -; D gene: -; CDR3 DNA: TGTGCCAGCAGCTTGGACCTGGACTCACGTTGGACCGGGGAGCTGTTTTTT; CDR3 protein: CASSLDLDSRWTGELFF
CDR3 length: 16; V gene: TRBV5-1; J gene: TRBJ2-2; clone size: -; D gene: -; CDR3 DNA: TGCGCCAGCAGATCCGACCAGGGGAGGGCCACCGGGGAGCTGTTTTTT; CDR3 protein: CASRSDQGRATGELFF
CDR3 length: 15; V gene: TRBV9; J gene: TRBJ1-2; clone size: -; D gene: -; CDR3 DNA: TGTGCCAGCAGCGTCTTAAAGGGGCCCCTAAACGGCTACACCTTC; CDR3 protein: CASSVLKGPLNGYTF
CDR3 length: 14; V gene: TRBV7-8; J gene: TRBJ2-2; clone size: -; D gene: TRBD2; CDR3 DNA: TGTGCCAGCCCTACGGGGGGGAACACCGGGGAGCTGTTTTTT; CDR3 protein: CASPTGGNTGELFF
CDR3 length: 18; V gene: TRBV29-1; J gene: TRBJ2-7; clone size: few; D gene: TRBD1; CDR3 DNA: TGCAGCGTTGACTGGGCGGGACAGGGCGAGAATTCGCACTACGAGCAGTACTTC; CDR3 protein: CSVDWAGQGENSHYEQYF
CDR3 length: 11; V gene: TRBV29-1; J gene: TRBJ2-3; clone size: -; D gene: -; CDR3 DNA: TGCAGCCTATTCCGAACAGATACGCAGTATTTT; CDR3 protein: CSLFRTDTQYF
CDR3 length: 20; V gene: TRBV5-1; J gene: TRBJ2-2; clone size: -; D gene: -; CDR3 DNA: TGCGCCAGCAGCTTGGGCCCCCCCCCTGCTCTCCGAACGAGCACCGGGGAGCTGTTTTTT; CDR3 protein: CASSLGPPPALRTSTGELFF